This TCR beta chain was retrieved from a study of blood T cell repertoires in COVID-19. Background on the study: Acute and convalescent COVID-19 specimens originated in the United States, Italy and Spain.

In the original workflow: Counts of nucleated cells, estimated from reference gene primer amplification, were obtained. Repertoires were generated with immunoSEQ multiplex PCR, while TCRdb's copy carries only in-frame clones and drops some. V and J calls and clone size are copied from that table; D and trimming were computed from the DNA. This sample yields roughly 150,000 clones, of which 84% are seen a single time; 35% to 50% belongs to the top ten. Germline values: CDR1 LGHNA, CDR2 YNFKEQ. CDR3 length: 16 amino acids. The V end lost 0 bases, the J end lost 0 bases, and 8 bases lay between the germline ends.

This chain links TRBV4-2 with TRBJ2-2; D is perhaps TRBD2 (6 bases). Sequencing was carried out using peripheral blood. The origin of this receptor is a human donor in a cohort sampled during active COVID-19. CDR3 coding DNA: TGTGCCAGCAGCCAAGATGGGGGGTCGAACACCGGGGAGCTGTTTTTT. This translates into CASSQDGGSNTGELFF.